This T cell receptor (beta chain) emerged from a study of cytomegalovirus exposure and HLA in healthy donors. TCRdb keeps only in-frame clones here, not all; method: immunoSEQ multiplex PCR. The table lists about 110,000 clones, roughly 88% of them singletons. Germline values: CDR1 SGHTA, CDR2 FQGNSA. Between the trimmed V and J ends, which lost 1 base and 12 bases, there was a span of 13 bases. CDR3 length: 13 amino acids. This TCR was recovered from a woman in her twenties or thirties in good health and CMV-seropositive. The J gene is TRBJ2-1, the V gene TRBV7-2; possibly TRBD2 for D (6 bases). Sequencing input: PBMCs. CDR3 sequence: CASSLEVVGGQFF. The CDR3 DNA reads TGTGCCAGCAGCTTAGAAGTCGTCGGGGGGCAGTTCTTC.